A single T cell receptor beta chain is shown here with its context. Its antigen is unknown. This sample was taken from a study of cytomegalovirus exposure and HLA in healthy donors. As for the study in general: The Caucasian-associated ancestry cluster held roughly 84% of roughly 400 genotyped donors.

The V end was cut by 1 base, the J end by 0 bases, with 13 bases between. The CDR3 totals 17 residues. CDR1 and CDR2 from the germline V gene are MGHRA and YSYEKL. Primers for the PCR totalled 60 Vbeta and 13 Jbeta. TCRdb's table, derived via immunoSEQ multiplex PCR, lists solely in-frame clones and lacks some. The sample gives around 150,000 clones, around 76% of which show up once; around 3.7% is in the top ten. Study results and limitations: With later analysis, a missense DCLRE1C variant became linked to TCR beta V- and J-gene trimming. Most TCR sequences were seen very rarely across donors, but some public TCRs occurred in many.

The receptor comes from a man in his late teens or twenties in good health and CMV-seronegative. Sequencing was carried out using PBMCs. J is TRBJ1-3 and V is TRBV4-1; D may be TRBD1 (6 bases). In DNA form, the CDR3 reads TGCGCCAGCAGCCAAGGTTTTAACAGGGCCTCTGGAAACACCATATATTTT. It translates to CASSQGFNRASGNTIYF.